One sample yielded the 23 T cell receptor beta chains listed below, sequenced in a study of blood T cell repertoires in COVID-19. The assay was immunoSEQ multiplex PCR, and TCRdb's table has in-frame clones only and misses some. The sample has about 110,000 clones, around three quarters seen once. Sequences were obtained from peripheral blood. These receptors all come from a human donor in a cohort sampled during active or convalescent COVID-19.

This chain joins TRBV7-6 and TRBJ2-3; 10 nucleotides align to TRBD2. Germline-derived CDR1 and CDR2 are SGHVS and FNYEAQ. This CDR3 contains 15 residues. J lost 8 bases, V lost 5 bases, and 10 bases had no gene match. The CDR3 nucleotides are TGTGCCAGCAGCCTCCTAGCGGGGGACAATGGTACGCAGTATTTT. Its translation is CASSLLAGDNGTQYF.

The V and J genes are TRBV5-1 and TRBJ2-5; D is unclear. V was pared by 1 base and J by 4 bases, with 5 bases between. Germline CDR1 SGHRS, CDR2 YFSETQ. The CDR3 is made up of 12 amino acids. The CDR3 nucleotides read TGCGCCAGCAGCTTGTCCCTAGAGACCCAGTACTTC. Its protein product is CASSLSLETQYF.

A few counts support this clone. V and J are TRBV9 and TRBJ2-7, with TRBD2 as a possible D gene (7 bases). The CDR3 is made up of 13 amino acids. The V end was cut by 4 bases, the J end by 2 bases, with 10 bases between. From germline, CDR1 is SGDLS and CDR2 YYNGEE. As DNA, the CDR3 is TGTGCCAGCAGCACAGGGACTACCTACGAGCAGTACTTC. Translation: CASSTGTTYEQYF.

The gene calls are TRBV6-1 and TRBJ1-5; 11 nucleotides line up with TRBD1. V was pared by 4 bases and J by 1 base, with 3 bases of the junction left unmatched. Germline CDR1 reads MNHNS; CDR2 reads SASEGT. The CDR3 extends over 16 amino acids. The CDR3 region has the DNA TGTGCCAGCAGTGGCCGGGACAGGGGGAGCAATCAGCCCCAGCATTTT. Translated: CASSGRDRGSNQPQHF.

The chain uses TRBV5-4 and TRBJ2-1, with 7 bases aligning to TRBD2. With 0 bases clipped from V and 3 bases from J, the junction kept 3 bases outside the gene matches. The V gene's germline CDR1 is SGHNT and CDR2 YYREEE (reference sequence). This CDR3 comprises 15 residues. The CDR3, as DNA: TGTGCCAGCAGCTTGGGGGCTAGCGGCTACAATGAGCAGTTCTTC. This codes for CASSLGASGYNEQFF.

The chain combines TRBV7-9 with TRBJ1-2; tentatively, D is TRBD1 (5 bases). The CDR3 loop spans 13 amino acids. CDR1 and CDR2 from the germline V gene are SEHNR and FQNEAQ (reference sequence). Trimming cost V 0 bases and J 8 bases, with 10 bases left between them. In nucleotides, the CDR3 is TGTGCCAGCAGCTTAGCAGGGACTCGCGGCTACACCTTC. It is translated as CASSLAGTRGYTF. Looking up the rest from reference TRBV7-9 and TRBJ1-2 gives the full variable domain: DTGVSQNPRHKITKRGQNVTFRCDPISEHNRLYWYRQTLGQGPEFLTYFQNEAQLEKSRLLSDRFSAERPKGSFSTLEIQRTEQGDSAMYLCASSLAGTRGYTFGSGTRLTVV.

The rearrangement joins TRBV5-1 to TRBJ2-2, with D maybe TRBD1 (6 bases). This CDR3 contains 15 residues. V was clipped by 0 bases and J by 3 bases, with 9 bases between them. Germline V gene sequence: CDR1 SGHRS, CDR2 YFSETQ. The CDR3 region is CASSLAQGYTGELFF. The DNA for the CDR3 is TGCGCCAGCAGCTTGGCTCAGGGGTACACCGGGGAGCTGTTTTTT. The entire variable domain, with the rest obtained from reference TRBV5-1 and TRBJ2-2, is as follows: KAGVTQTPRYLIKTRGQQVTLSCSPISGHRSVSWYQQTPGQGLQFLFEYFSETQRNKGNFPGRFSGRQFSNSRSEMNVSTLELGDSALYLCASSLAQGYTGELFFGEGSRLTVL.

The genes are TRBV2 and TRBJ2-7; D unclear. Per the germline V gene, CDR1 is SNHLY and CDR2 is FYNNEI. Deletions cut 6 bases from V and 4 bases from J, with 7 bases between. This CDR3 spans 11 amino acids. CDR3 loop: CASSHKYEQYF. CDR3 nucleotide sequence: TGTGCCAGCAGCCACAAATACGAGCAGTACTTC.

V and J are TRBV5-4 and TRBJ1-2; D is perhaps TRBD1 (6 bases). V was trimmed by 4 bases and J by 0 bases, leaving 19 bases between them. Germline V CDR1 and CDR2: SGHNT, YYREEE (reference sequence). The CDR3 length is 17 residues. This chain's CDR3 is CASSALLGRGSNYGYTF. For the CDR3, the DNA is TGTGCCAGCAGCGCCCTATTAGGGAGGGGGTCTAACTATGGCTACACCTTC.

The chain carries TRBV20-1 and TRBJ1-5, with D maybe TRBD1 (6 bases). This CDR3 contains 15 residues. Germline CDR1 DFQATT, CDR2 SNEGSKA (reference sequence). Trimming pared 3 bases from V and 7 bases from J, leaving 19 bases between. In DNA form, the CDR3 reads TGCAGTGCTAGTCTTCTTGTGCACAGGGAACAGCCCCAGCATTTT. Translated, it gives CSASLLVHREQPQHF.

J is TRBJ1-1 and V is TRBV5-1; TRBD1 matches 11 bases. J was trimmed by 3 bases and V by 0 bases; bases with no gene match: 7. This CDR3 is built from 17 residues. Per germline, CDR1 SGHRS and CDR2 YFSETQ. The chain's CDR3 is CASSLGTGGSADTEAFF. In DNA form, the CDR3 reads TGCGCCAGCAGCTTGGGGACAGGGGGCTCCGCGGACACTGAAGCTTTCTTT.

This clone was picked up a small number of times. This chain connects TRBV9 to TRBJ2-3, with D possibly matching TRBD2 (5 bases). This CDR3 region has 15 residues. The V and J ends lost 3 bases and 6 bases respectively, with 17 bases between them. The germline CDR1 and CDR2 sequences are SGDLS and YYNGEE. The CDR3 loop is CASSGVIDRGDTQYF. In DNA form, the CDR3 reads TGTGCCAGCAGCGGGGTGATTGACCGAGGGGATACGCAGTATTTT.

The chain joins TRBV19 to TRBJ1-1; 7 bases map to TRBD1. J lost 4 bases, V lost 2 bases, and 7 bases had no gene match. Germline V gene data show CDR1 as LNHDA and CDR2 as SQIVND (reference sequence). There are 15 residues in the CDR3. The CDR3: CASSILGGAGTEAFF. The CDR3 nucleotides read TGTGCCAGTAGTATACTAGGGGGCGCGGGCACTGAAGCTTTCTTT.

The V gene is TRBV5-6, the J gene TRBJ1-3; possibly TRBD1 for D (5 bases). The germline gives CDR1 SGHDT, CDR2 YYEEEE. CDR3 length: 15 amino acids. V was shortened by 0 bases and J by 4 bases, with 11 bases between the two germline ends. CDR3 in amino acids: CASSLGQGRGNTIYF. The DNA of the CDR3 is TGTGCCAGCAGCTTGGGGCAGGGAAGGGGAAACACCATATATTTT.

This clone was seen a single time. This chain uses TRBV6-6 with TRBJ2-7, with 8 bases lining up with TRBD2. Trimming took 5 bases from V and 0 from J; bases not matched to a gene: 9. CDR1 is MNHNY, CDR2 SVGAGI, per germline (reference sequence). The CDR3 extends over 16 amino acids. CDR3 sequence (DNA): TGTGCCAGCAGTCCCGGTCCCGCGGGGGGCTCCTACGAGCAGTACTTC. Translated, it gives CASSPGPAGGSYEQYF.

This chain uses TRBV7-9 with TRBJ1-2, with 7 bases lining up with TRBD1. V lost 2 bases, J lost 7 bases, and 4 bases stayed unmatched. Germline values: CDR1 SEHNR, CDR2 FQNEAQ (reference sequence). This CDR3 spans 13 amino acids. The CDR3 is CASSLIGQAGYTF. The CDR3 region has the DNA TGTGCCAGCAGCTTAATCGGACAGGCTGGCTACACCTTC.

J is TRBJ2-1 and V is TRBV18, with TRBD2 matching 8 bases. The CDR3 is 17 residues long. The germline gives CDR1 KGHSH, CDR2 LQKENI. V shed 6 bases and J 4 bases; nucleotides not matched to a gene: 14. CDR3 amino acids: CASSYLPTSGPYNEQFF. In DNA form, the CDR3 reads TGTGCCAGCTCCTACCTACCTACTAGCGGTCCTTACAATGAGCAGTTCTTC.

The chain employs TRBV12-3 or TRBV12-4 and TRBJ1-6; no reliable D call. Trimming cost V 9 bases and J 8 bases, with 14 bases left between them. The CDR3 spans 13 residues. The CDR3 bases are TGTGCCAGTAAAATCGGGTTTTATTCACCCCTCCACTTT. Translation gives CASKIGFYSPLHF.

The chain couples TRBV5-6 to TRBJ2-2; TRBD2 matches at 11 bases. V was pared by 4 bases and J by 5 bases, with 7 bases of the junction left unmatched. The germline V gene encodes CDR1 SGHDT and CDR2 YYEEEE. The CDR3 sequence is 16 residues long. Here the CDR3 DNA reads TGTGCCAGCAGCCCTTTAGCGGGAGGGAGGACCGGGGAGCTGTTTTTT. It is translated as CASSPLAGGRTGELFF.

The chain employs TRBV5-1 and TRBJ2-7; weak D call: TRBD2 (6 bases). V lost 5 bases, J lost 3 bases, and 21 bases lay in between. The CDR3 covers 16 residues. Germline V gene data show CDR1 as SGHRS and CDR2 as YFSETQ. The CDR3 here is CASSPTGGKGSYEQYF. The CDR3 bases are TGCGCCAGCAGTCCAACCGGGGGAAAAGGGAGCTACGAGCAGTACTTC.

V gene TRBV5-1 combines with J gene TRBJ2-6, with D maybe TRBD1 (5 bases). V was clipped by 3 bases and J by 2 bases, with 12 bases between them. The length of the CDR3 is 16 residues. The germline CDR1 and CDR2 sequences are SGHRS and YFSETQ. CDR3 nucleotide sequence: TGCGCCAGCAGCTGGGGCCCCTCGGCTGGGGCCAACGTCCTGACTTTC. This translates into CASSWGPSAGANVLTF.

The chain's CDR3 is CASSAAKGQGGNQPQHF. For the CDR3, the DNA is TGCGCCAGCAGTGCGGCGAAGGGACAGGGAGGCAATCAGCCCCAGCATTTT. This rearrangement joins TRBV10-1 to TRBJ1-5; TRBD1 aligns across 9 bases. There are 17 residues in the CDR3. V lost 4 bases to trimming and J lost 2 bases; unmatched junction nucleotides: 9. Germline V gives CDR1 WNHNN, CDR2 SYGVQD (reference sequence).

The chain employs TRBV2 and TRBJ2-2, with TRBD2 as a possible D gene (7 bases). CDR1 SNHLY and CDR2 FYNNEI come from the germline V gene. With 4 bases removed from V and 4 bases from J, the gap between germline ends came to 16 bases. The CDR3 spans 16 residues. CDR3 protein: CASSGGGAYGTGELFF. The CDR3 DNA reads TGTGCCAGCAGTGGAGGGGGGGCTTACGGCACCGGGGAGCTGTTTTTT.